This TCR beta chain was sequenced during a study of high-grade serous ovarian cancer treatment subgroups. This table comes from immunoSEQ multiplex PCR, and its TCRdb copy is limited to in-frame clones, with some not included. The data show about 16,000 clones, 73% seen once. The CDR3 has 13 residues. The germline CDR1 and CDR2 sequences are LNHNV and YYDKDF (reference sequence). V shed 0 bases and J shed 5 bases, with 5 bases lying between them. Tumor tissue was taken before any definitive surgery or chemotherapy was given. The sequence was collected from a human donor with high-grade serous ovarian cancer. Sequencing was performed on tumor tissue. The rearrangement joins TRBV15 to TRBJ2-1, with D hard to call. The CDR3 reads CATSREAHNEQFF. DNA of the CDR3: TGTGCCACCAGCAGAGAGGCACACAATGAGCAGTTCTTC. The full variable domain, rest sourced from reference TRBV15 and TRBJ2-1, is DAMVIQNPRYQVTQFGKPVTLSCSQTLNHNVMYWYQQKSSQAPKLLFHYYDKDFNNEADTPDNFQSRRPNTSFCFLDIRSPGLGDTAMYLCATSREAHNEQFFGPGTRLTVL.